The rows below give T cell receptor beta chains drawn from one sample of a study of blood T cell repertoires in COVID-19. Sequencing used immunoSEQ multiplex PCR; TCRdb keeps in-frame clones, though not all of them. This sample has about 50,000 clones, with approximately 90% found just once. Sequenced material: peripheral blood. The origin of the receptors is an older man with acute or convalescent COVID-19. Both conserved end residues are part of each CDR3. Each record gives: V gene, D gene, J gene, clone size, CDR3 protein, CDR3 DNA. D genes are given only for firm matches. The size field is filled for only some rows; it gives once, few, many or a size class.

v_gene: TRBV3-1/TRBV3-2; d_gene: -; j_gene: TRBJ1-1; abundance: -; CDR3aa: CASSQDMSTEAFF; CDR3nt: TGTGCCAGCAGCCAAGACATGAGCACTGAAGCTTTCTTT
v_gene: TRBV7-9; d_gene: TRBD2; j_gene: TRBJ2-1; abundance: -; CDR3aa: CASSSRLAGRTYNEQFF; CDR3nt: TGTGCCAGCAGCTCCCGACTAGCGGGGCGTACCTACAATGAGCAGTTCTTC
v_gene: TRBV7-9; d_gene: -; j_gene: TRBJ2-2; abundance: -; CDR3aa: CASSETVHTGELFF; CDR3nt: TGTGCCAGCAGCGAGACAGTACACACCGGGGAGCTGTTTTTT
v_gene: TRBV6-5; d_gene: -; j_gene: TRBJ1-6; abundance: -; CDR3aa: CASSYSDRWNSPLHF; CDR3nt: TGTGCCAGCAGTTACTCCGACAGATGGAATTCACCCCTCCACTTT
v_gene: TRBV5-1; d_gene: TRBD1; j_gene: TRBJ1-3; abundance: -; CDR3aa: CASSPGTGRNTIYF; CDR3nt: TGCGCCAGCAGCCCCGGGACAGGCAGAAACACCATATATTTT
v_gene: TRBV6-5; d_gene: -; j_gene: TRBJ1-2; abundance: -; CDR3aa: CASSYSMGASGYTF; CDR3nt: TGTGCCAGCAGTTACTCGATGGGGGCTAGTGGCTACACCTTC
v_gene: TRBV4-3; d_gene: -; j_gene: TRBJ2-3; abundance: -; CDR3aa: CASSAWTASTDTQYF; CDR3nt: TGCGCCAGCAGCGCCTGGACAGCTAGCACAGATACGCAGTATTTT
v_gene: TRBV25-1; d_gene: -; j_gene: TRBJ1-2; abundance: few; CDR3aa: CASSAQGQTYGYTF; CDR3nt: TGTGCCAGCAGTGCCCAGGGACAAACCTATGGCTACACCTTC
v_gene: TRBV18; d_gene: -; j_gene: TRBJ1-3; abundance: few; CDR3aa: CASSPGQGDTIYF; CDR3nt: TGTGCCAGCTCACCCGGCCAGGGTGACACCATATATTTT
v_gene: TRBV12-3/TRBV12-4; d_gene: -; j_gene: TRBJ2-2; abundance: few; CDR3aa: CASSIGLPGELFF; CDR3nt: TGTGCCAGCAGTATAGGCCTACCCGGGGAGCTGTTTTTT
v_gene: TRBV28; d_gene: -; j_gene: TRBJ1-2; abundance: -; CDR3aa: CASSPLEVGYTF; CDR3nt: TGTGCCAGCAGTCCCCTGGAGGTCGGCTACACCTTC
v_gene: TRBV6-2/TRBV6-3; d_gene: -; j_gene: TRBJ1-2; abundance: -; CDR3aa: CASSYYSQGTILVGFGYTF; CDR3nt: TGTGCCAGCAGTTACTATAGTCAGGGGACGATCCTCGTCGGCTTTGGCTACACCTTC
v_gene: TRBV9; d_gene: -; j_gene: TRBJ2-2; abundance: -; CDR3aa: CASSVVNGENTGELFF; CDR3nt: TGTGCCAGCAGCGTAGTGAACGGGGAGAACACCGGGGAGCTGTTTTTT
v_gene: TRBV19; d_gene: TRBD1; j_gene: TRBJ2-2; abundance: -; CDR3aa: CASSTTGGRTGELFF; CDR3nt: TGTGCCAGTAGTACCACAGGGGGCCGAACCGGGGAGCTGTTTTTT
v_gene: TRBV7-2; d_gene: TRBD1; j_gene: TRBJ1-2; abundance: -; CDR3aa: CASSLGTGGGNGYTF; CDR3nt: TGTGCCAGCAGCTTAGGCACAGGGGGAGGTAATGGCTACACCTTC